Presented here are 6 T cell receptor beta chains from one specimen sequenced in a study of early T cells in non-severe SARS-CoV-2 infection (dated by TCRdb to about 2021). The library was prepared using 5' RACE. Sequencing took place on a NextSeq 500. The public reads were run again by TCRdb, first through fastp at Q25 and then through MiXCR, and only productive beta chains were kept. Every CDR3 protein is listed once, alongside the most common genes and DNA of its rows. This sample gives 25,000 to 40,000 distinct CDR3 sequences in total; under 7% of them show up just once. The ten top clones hold over 20% of the sample. Specimen: whole blood. Receptors were obtained from an adult who was a healthcare worker with PCR-confirmed SARS-CoV-2 infection or an uninfected control (not recorded which).

This clonotype has at least ten counts. The chain links TRBV12-3 or TRBV12-4 to TRBJ2-2; unclear D gene. CDR3 length: 14 residues. Between the trimmed V and J ends, which lost 4 bases and 4 bases, there was a span of 10 bases. The CDR3 loop is CASSSSVGTGELFF. CDR3 bases: TGTGCCAGCAGTTCCTCGGTTGGCACCGGGGAGCTGTTTTTT.

The genes are TRBV20-1 and TRBJ2-1, with 9 bases identical to TRBD1. The germline gives CDR1 DFQATT, CDR2 SNEGSKA (reference sequence). CDR3 length: 13 residues. The V segment lost 6 bases and the J segment 7 bases; nucleotides outside the gene matches: 7. The CDR3 region has the DNA TGCAGTGCGGCACAGGGGGCGCAGAATGAGCAGTTCTTC. Residues: CSAAQGAQNEQFF.

Many counts were recorded for this clonotype. V is TRBV11-3 and J is TRBJ2-1; D remains ambiguous. V lost 1 base, J lost 4 bases, and 8 bases lay in between. The germline V gene encodes CDR1 SGHNT and CDR2 YENEEA. This CDR3 spans 14 amino acids. CDR3 sequence: CASSLAWRYNEQFF. The CDR3 nucleotides read TGTGCCAGCAGCTTAGCCTGGCGTTACAATGAGCAGTTCTTC.

The sample holds many counts of this clonotype. The chain combines TRBV20-1 with TRBJ2-7, with TRBD2 matching 11 bases. The CDR3 is made up of 14 amino acids. V lost 3 bases, J lost 2 bases, and 3 bases stayed unmatched. The V gene's germline CDR1 is DFQATT and CDR2 SNEGSKA (reference sequence). The CDR3 DNA follows: TGCAGTGCTAGCAATAGCGGGGGGGCCTACGAGCAGTACTTC. Residues: CSASNSGGAYEQYF.

The chain uses TRBV20-1 and TRBJ2-1, with 8 bases aligning to TRBD2. The trim removed 3 bases at V and 6 bases at J, leaving 7 bases unmatched. This CDR3 is 14 amino acids long. From germline, CDR1 is DFQATT and CDR2 SNEGSKA (reference sequence). CDR3: CSASISGRRNEQFF. In nucleotides, the CDR3 is TGCAGTGCTAGTATAAGCGGGAGACGCAATGAGCAGTTCTTC.

This clonotype was detected ten times or more. The chain couples TRBV18 to TRBJ1-1, with a possible D match to TRBD1 (6 bases). The V gene's germline CDR1 is KGHSH and CDR2 LQKENI. This CDR3 has 15 residues. V dropped 4 bases and J dropped 6 bases, with 18 bases sitting between them. CDR3 residues: CASSLDGGRGAEAFF. CDR3 in DNA: TGTGCCAGCTCACTCGACGGGGGCCGAGGGGCTGAAGCTTTCTTT.